What follows are 30 T cell receptor beta chains derived from one specimen sequenced in a study of Tregs in tolerant kidney transplant recipients. Mixed chimerism was transient after nonmyeloablative marrow transplants from related graft donors. Method: immunoSEQ multiplex PCR; TCRdb's copy keeps in-frame clones and lacks some. The data show about 31,000 clones, and the top ten clones hold under 2%. The specimen comprised CD4+ T cells from blood (PBMCs), sampled 24 months after the transplant. These receptors came from a human patient who received a combined kidney and bone marrow transplant. The graft donor may have given rise to some T cells.

With regard to this clone: The read finishes 3 residues shy of the CDR3 end, and the germline J gene is used to complete it. The gene calls are TRBV2 and TRBJ2-7; 8 bases are shared with TRBD2. Looked up from germline, CDR1 is SNHLY and CDR2 is FYNNEI. The CDR3 totals 15 residues. The junction had 9 bases not matched to a gene; V was cut back by 6 bases and J by 2 bases. The CDR3 DNA, read in part, is TGTGCCAGCAGCCTACAGCGGGAGATCCCCTACGAG. Its translation: CASSLQREIPYE. The complete CDR3 sequence is CASSLQREIPYEQYF.

About this clone: The CDR3 end falls 3 residues outside the read, so it is completed with the germline J gene. The gene calls are TRBV19 and TRBJ2-3; 13 bases are a match to TRBD2. After removal of 5 bases from V and 2 bases from J, the junction contained 7 bases not matched to a gene. From germline, CDR1 is LNHDA and CDR2 SQIVND (reference sequence). The CDR3 sequence is 17 residues long. CDR3 sequence reads: CASSPGTSGIYTDTQYF. CDR3 DNA (partial): TGTGCCAGTAGTCCCGGGACTAGCGGGATATACACAGATACG.

Regarding this clone: Read sequence stops 3 residues before the CDR3 end, and the germline J gene provides the missing end. The chain joins TRBV2 to TRBJ2-1; 14 bases fit TRBD2. The CDR3 runs to 19 residues. Germline V gene sequence: CDR1 SNHLY, CDR2 FYNNEI. V trimming: 8 bases; J trimming: 6 bases; junction bases outside the gene matches: 18. The CDR3 sequence: CASEFLTSGRASVFNEQFF. The CDR3 DNA, read in part, is TGTGCCAGCGAATTCCTGACTAGCGGGAGGGCCTCGGTATTCAATGAG.

As concerns this clone: The read is 3 residues too short to cover the CDR3 end, so that end is filled in from the germline J gene. The V call is TRBV2, the J call TRBJ1-5, with 9 positions matching TRBD1. The CDR3 contains 15 residues. The V gene's germline CDR1 is SNHLY and CDR2 FYNNEI. J gave up 2 bases and V 9 bases, and 8 bases lay outside the gene matches. The sequenced part of the CDR3 DNA is TGTGCCAGTCACCCGGGACAGGGTCGCAATCAGCCC. Protein sequence: CASHPGQGRNQP. The entire CDR3 is CASHPGQGRNQPQHF.

Details on this clone: The sequence runs out 3 residues before the end of the CDR3; the remainder is reconstructed from the germline J gene. V and J are TRBV20-1 and TRBJ2-1; D is unresolved. The CDR3 has 11 amino acids. The germline V gene has CDR1 DFQATT and CDR2 SNEGSKA (reference sequence). This CDR3 reads CSAARRHEQFF. CDR3 bases read: TGCAGCGCCGCTAGACGGCATGAG.

As concerns this clone: The read ends 3 residues shy of where the CDR3 ends; the end is completed using the germline J gene. The genes are TRBV4-2 and TRBJ2-3; D call uncertain. Looked up from germline, CDR1 is LGHNA and CDR2 is YNFKEQ. The CDR3 spans 13 residues. V was clipped by 4 bases and J by 2 bases, with 7 bases between them. The CDR3: CASSLTTTDTQYF. CDR3 bases read: TGTGCCAGCAGCCTCACAACCACAGATACG.

As concerns this clone: Coverage ceases 3 residues before the CDR3 finishes, and the germline J gene fills in the end. The chain has TRBV5-5 and TRBJ2-7, with D possibly being TRBD1 (6 bases). The CDR3 covers 15 residues. CDR1 is SGHKS and CDR2 is YYEKEE in the germline V gene (reference sequence). Trimming left V 6 bases short and J 2 bases short, with 18 bases between. The sequenced CDR3 bases are TGTGCCAGCACCTTCGGGACACCCGCAACCTACGAG. Translating gives CASTFGTPATYE. The CDR3 reads in full as CASTFGTPATYEQYF.

Concerning this clone itself: The read terminates 3 residues ahead of where the CDR3 ends, so the germline J gene completes it. J is TRBJ2-2 and V is TRBV20-1; D is unresolved. The V gene lost 5 bases and the J gene lost 4 bases, with 11 bases spanning the gap. Per the germline V gene, CDR1 is DFQATT and CDR2 is SNEGSKA (reference sequence). The CDR3 is made up of 13 amino acids. CDR3 DNA, as far as it was read: TGCAGTGCTCTCCGCCCGGGCACCGGGGAG. Residues: CSALRPGTGE. In full, the CDR3 is CSALRPGTGELFF.

Remarks on this clone: The CDR3 extends 3 residues past the end of the read, so its final part is completed from the germline J gene. The gene calls are TRBV7-9 and TRBJ2-5; 10 bases map to TRBD1. CDR1 is SEHNR and CDR2 is FQNEAQ in the germline V gene (reference sequence). V trimming: 8 bases; J trimming: 6 bases; junction bases outside the gene matches: 9. The CDR3 runs 14 residues. The covered CDR3 bases are TGTGCCAGCGGCCCTGGACAGGGGGTACAGACC. Translation gives CASGPGQGVQT. The whole CDR3 protein reads CASGPGQGVQTQYF.

Points on this clone: The read stops 3 residues short of the end of the CDR3; the missing end is completed from the germline J gene. The V call is TRBV7-9, the J call TRBJ2-3; TRBD2 is a possible D gene (5 bases). Germline V gene sequence: CDR1 SEHNR, CDR2 FQNEAQ (reference sequence). The CDR3 contains 14 residues. With 5 bases removed from V and 2 bases from J, the gap between germline ends came to 11 bases. CDR3: CASSVLGLTDTQYF. CDR3 bases read: TGTGCCAGCAGCGTCCTTGGACTCACAGATACG.

To note about this clone: Coverage ceases 3 residues before the CDR3 finishes, and the germline J gene fills in the end. The chain links TRBV19 to TRBJ1-4, with D maybe TRBD1 (5 bases). V gave up 7 bases and J gave up 5 bases, with 8 bases separating them. Looked up from germline, CDR1 is LNHDA and CDR2 is SQIVND (reference sequence). This CDR3 comprises 12 residues. CDR3 DNA, as far as it was read: TGTGCCAGTACAGGGCAAAATGAAAAA. This sequence encodes CASTGQNEK. The complete CDR3 reads CASTGQNEKLFF. Drawing the rest from reference TRBV19 and TRBJ1-4, the complete variable domain is DGGITQSPKYLFRKEGQNVTLSCEQNLNHDAMYWYRQDPGQGLRLIYYSQIVNDFQKGDIAEGYSVSREKKESFPLTVTSAQKNPTAFYLCASTGQNEKLFFGSGTQLSVL.

On this clone: Read sequence stops 3 residues before the CDR3 end, and the germline J gene provides the missing end. The same CDR3 can be traced to other DNA sequences in this sample. The V and J genes are TRBV20-1 and TRBJ1-5, with D possibly being TRBD1 (6 bases). The CDR3 has 12 residues. CDR1 and CDR2 (germline): DFQATT, SNEGSKA (reference sequence). Trimming stripped 5 bases from V and 4 bases from J, with 9 bases between. The CDR3 reads CSADRRNQPQHF. CDR3 DNA, as far as it was read: TGCAGTGCTGACAGGAGAAATCAGCCC.

Concerning this clone: The CDR3 goes on 3 residues after the read ends, and that part is filled in from the germline J gene. This chain joins TRBV30 and TRBJ2-7; unclear D gene. The V and J ends lost 0 bases and 3 bases respectively, with 9 bases between them. Germline CDR1 reads GTSNPN; CDR2 reads SVGIG (reference sequence). The CDR3 totals 13 residues. The sequenced CDR3 bases are TGTGCCTGGAGTGTACTCTCCTTCTACGAG. Amino acids: CAWSVLSFYE. The full-length CDR3 reads as CAWSVLSFYEQYF.

Regarding this clone: The read is 3 residues too short to cover the CDR3 end, so that end is filled in from the germline J gene. V and J are TRBV7-2 and TRBJ2-7; TRBD2 agrees at 12 bases. Germline V CDR1 and CDR2: SGHTA, FQGNSA. This CDR3 has 14 amino acids. The ends lost 4 bases at V and 6 bases at J; junction bases unmatched: 4. The CDR3 loop is CASSWMGLAGEQYF. CDR3 DNA (partial): TGTGCCAGCAGCTGGATGGGACTAGCGGGCGAG.

Partial CDR3 DNA: TGTGCCAGTAGTTACAGGACTAGCGGGCTTTCCTACAATGAG. Encoded protein: CASSYRTSGLSYNE. The CDR3, in full, reads CASSYRTSGLSYNEQFF. The J gene is TRBJ2-1, the V gene TRBV19, with TRBD2 matching 11 bases. The read halts 3 residues ahead of the CDR3 end, with the missing end drawn from the germline J gene. Germline-derived CDR1 and CDR2 are LNHDA and SQIVND (reference sequence). Trimming cost V 5 bases and J 1 base; bases outside gene matches: 7. The CDR3 length is 17 residues.

Concerning this clone: The CDR3 end is not reached by the read, which stops 3 residues before it; the germline J gene fills it in. V gene TRBV7-6 combines with J gene TRBJ2-7, with TRBD2 matching 16 bases. The V segment lost 5 bases and the J segment 3 bases; nucleotides outside the gene matches: 4. The CDR3 length is 16 residues. Germline CDR1 reads SGHVS; CDR2 reads FNYEAQ. CDR3 DNA (partial): TGTGCCAGCAGCCTGGGGACTAGCGGGAGGGTCTACGAG. It encodes CASSLGTSGRVYE. The full CDR3 protein reads CASSLGTSGRVYEQYF.

To note about this clone: The read finishes 3 residues shy of the CDR3 end, and the germline J gene is used to complete it. The chain couples TRBV7-1 to TRBJ2-7, with 9 positions matching TRBD2. TRBV7-1 is known as an ORF, though its function is uncertain. Trimming at V came to 3 bases and at J to 1 base, leaving 22 bases not matched to a gene. CDR3 size: 21 residues. The CDR3: CASSSGFSPLAGRVLSYEQYF. The covered CDR3 bases are TGTGCCAGCAGCTCCGGCTTCTCCCCCCTAGCGGGAAGGGTCCTTTCCTACGAG.

Remarks on this clone: With the read ending 3 residues before the CDR3 end, the germline J gene is used to fill in that end. The chain links TRBV4-1 to TRBJ2-2, with D uncertain. V shed 0 bases and J shed 3 bases, with 11 bases lying between them. The germline V gene encodes CDR1 MGHRA and CDR2 YSYEKL. This CDR3 spans 16 amino acids. CDR3 region: CASSQDPGRYTGELFF. The covered CDR3 bases are TGCGCCAGCAGCCAAGATCCCGGCAGGTACACCGGGGAG.

Of note for this clone: The sequenced fragment ends 3 residues before the CDR3 boundary, so the rest is inferred from the germline J gene. The chain links TRBV11-3 to TRBJ2-3, with D hard to call. The CDR3 contains 11 residues. With 3 bases removed from V and 8 bases from J, the gap between germline ends came to 6 bases. Germline V gives CDR1 SGHNT, CDR2 YENEEA. The CDR3 region is CASSFRGTQYF. The sequenced part of the CDR3 DNA is TGTGCCAGCAGCTTCCGCGGTACG.

A word on this clone: The DNA ends 3 residues before the CDR3 does, and the rest of the CDR3 is filled in from the germline J gene. This rearrangement joins TRBV23-1 to TRBJ2-7, with 9 nucleotides matching TRBD1. TRBV23-1 is an ORF for which the function is uncertain. J lost 5 bases, V lost 6 bases, and 11 bases had no gene match. The CDR3 runs 15 residues. CDR3 amino acids: CASRHRDRETHEQYF. The sequenced part of the CDR3 DNA is TGCGCCAGCAGACACCGGGACAGGGAGACCCACGAG.

Concerning this clone itself: With the read ending 3 residues before the CDR3 end, the germline J gene is used to fill in that end. The rearrangement joins TRBV27 to TRBJ2-5; the match to TRBD2 covers 12 bases. The CDR3 has 16 residues. Looked up from germline, CDR1 is MNHEY and CDR2 is SMNVEV (reference sequence). V was pared by 4 bases and J by 5 bases, with 8 bases of the junction left unmatched. The CDR3 sequence: CASSSLAGGPWETQYF. The part of the CDR3 DNA that was read is TGTGCCAGCAGTTCGCTAGCGGGAGGGCCGTGGGAGACC.

Note on this clone: The read is 3 residues too short to cover the CDR3 end, so that end is filled in from the germline J gene. The rearrangement joins TRBV7-9 to TRBJ2-7; TRBD1 aligns across 11 bases. V lost 5 bases, J lost 0 bases, and 3 bases stayed unmatched. The CDR3 has 15 amino acids. Germline V gives CDR1 SEHNR, CDR2 FQNEAQ (reference sequence). CDR3 sequence: CASSPGQGASYEQYF. CDR3 DNA (partial): TGTGCCAGCAGCCCCGGACAGGGGGCCTCCTACGAG.

The CDR3 sequence: CASSRDRNFYGYTF. The sequenced CDR3 bases are TGTGCCAGCAGCCGGGACAGAAACTTCTATGGC. The chain is built from TRBV7-2 and TRBJ1-2; 7 bases fit TRBD1. With the read ending 3 residues before the CDR3 end, the germline J gene is used to fill in that end. The CDR3 sequence is 14 residues long. Germline V CDR1 and CDR2: SGHTA, FQGNSA. Losses at the gene ends were 5 bases for V and 4 bases for J; bases not matched to a gene: 7.

This clone is labeled medium-sized based on frequency. The read finishes 3 residues shy of the CDR3 end, and the germline J gene is used to complete it. The chain has TRBV20-1 and TRBJ1-2, with D possibly TRBD1 on 5 matching bases. Germline V lookup: CDR1 DFQATT, CDR2 SNEGSKA (reference sequence). The CDR3 spans 13 residues. The CDR3 sequence: CSALRGGPGGYTF. CDR3 DNA (partial): TGCAGTGCCCTTAGGGGTGGTCCGGGCGGC.

A word on this clone: Read sequence stops 3 residues before the CDR3 end, and the germline J gene provides the missing end. The rearrangement uses TRBV28 and TRBJ2-1; 8 bases fit TRBD1. The CDR3 runs to 16 residues. The germline gives CDR1 MDHEN, CDR2 SYDVKM. With V trimmed by 6 bases and J by 7 bases, 14 bases remained unmatched. The CDR3 DNA, read in part, is TGTGCCAGCAGGGGAGGCAGGGGGCGCAGGGGGAATGAG. Translated, it gives CASRGGRGRRGNE. The whole CDR3 is CASRGGRGRRGNEQFF.

For this clone: The read gets to within 3 residues of the CDR3 end, and the germline J gene fills in the rest. The genes are TRBV20-1 and TRBJ1-5; 11 nucleotides match TRBD1. Losses at the gene ends were 0 bases for V and 8 bases for J; bases not matched to a gene: 6. The CDR3 length is 15 residues. Germline V CDR1 and CDR2: DFQATT, SNEGSKA (reference sequence). CDR3 protein: CSAREGTGGGEPQHF. The covered CDR3 bases are TGCAGTGCTAGAGAGGGGACAGGGGGAGGGGAGCCC.

Concerning this clone itself: The read terminates 3 residues before the CDR3 end, so the remaining end is supplied by the germline J gene. The chain carries TRBV30 and TRBJ1-4, with 8 bases identical to TRBD1. This CDR3 is 13 amino acids long. The ends lost 6 bases at V and 7 bases at J; junction bases unmatched: 7. Looked up from germline, CDR1 is GTSNPN and CDR2 is SVGIG (reference sequence). CDR3 loop: CACQTQGGEKLFF. The CDR3 DNA, read in part, is TGTGCCTGCCAAACACAGGGGGGTGAAAAA.

Comments on this clone: The read comes to an end 3 residues before the CDR3 does, leaving the germline J gene to fill in the end. This chain uses TRBV5-1 with TRBJ2-1; 11 nucleotides agree with TRBD1. The trim removed 4 bases at V and 2 bases at J, leaving 2 bases unmatched. The germline V gene has CDR1 SGHRS and CDR2 YFSETQ. The CDR3 spans 15 residues. The CDR3 region is CASSRDRGAYNEQFF. The sequenced part of the CDR3 DNA is TGCGCCAGCAGCCGGGACAGGGGGGCCTACAATGAG.

For this clone: The sequence runs out 3 residues before the end of the CDR3; the remainder is reconstructed from the germline J gene. The chain carries TRBV29-1 and TRBJ2-7; D is perhaps TRBD1 (5 bases). The length of the CDR3 is 13 residues. V lost 4 bases, J lost 1 base, and 11 bases lay in between. Germline V gene data show CDR1 as SQVTM and CDR2 as ANQGSEA. The CDR3 bases that were read are TGCAGCGTTGTTGGGGCTATTTCCTACGAG. Translation: CSVVGAISYE. The complete CDR3 protein is CSVVGAISYEQYF.

For this clone: The read stops 3 residues short of the end of the CDR3; the missing end is completed from the germline J gene. The chain links TRBV6-1 to TRBJ2-7, with 8 bases fitting TRBD1. V shed 2 bases, J shed 6 bases, and the junction held 9 bases outside the gene matches. CDR1 is MNHNS, CDR2 SASEGT, per germline. CDR3 length: 15 amino acids. The CDR3 region is CASSERRGTGSEQYF. CDR3 bases read: TGTGCCAGCAGTGAAAGGAGAGGGACAGGTTCCGAG.